Listed here are 3 T cell receptor beta chains from one sample, sequenced in a study of read filtering for tumor transcriptome and immune sequencing (dated by TCRdb to about 2020). This sample was sequenced with an Illumina HiSeq 4000. TCR libraries were built from about 420 ng RNA with the Immunoverse kit, using molecular barcoded adaptors covering alpha/delta and beta/gamma chains. The public reads were quality trimmed at Q25 with fastp and then assembled into clones with MiXCR by TCRdb, keeping productive beta chains. Rows with a matching CDR3 protein are joined into one entry that keeps the most common DNA and genes. Here the sample has approximately 62,000 distinct CDR3 sequences; roughly 19% occur a single time. In total, the top ten clones hold about 11% of the sample. The sample consisted of a population of CD138-negative cells sorted from bone marrow. The sample's cell subset or site label, in plain terms: bone marrow mononuclear cells depleted of CD138+ plasma/myeloma cells by negative magnetic selection. All receptors derive from a donor aged 40 or older with multiple myeloma.

This clonotype was counted ten times or more. The chain employs TRBV20-1 and TRBJ2-1; 8 bases are shared with TRBD2. V trimming: 5 bases; J trimming: 7 bases; junction bases outside the gene matches: 16. The CDR3 consists of 16 residues. Per germline, CDR1 DFQATT and CDR2 SNEGSKA (reference sequence). CDR3 bases: TGCAGTGCTCTCAACGCCATAGCGGGGAGGGGAAATGAGCAGTTCTTC. Its protein is CSALNAIAGRGNEQFF.

In the case of this clonotype: Its ends do not fully match the called genes, so a read error is possible. The chain is built from TRBV6-2 or TRBV6-3 and TRBJ1-1, with 7 bases identical to TRBD1. Germline CDR1 is MNHEY and CDR2 is SVGEGT. The CDR3 extends over 17 amino acids. The CDR3 DNA reads as TGTACCAGCAGTTACACTCTAGGGGGCTCGGAGAACACTGAAGCTTTCTTT. Translation gives CTSSYTLGGSENTEAFF.

This clonotype appeared many times. The rearrangement joins TRBV20-1 to TRBJ2-5; D might be TRBD2 (6 bases). The CDR3 is made up of 16 amino acids. V was shortened by 5 bases and J by 4 bases, with 23 bases between the two germline ends. From germline, CDR1 is DFQATT and CDR2 SNEGSKA (reference sequence). In DNA, the CDR3 is TGCAGTGCTTTCCGTTCTCGCGGGAAGAGAGGAGAGACCCAGTACTTC. Amino acid sequence: CSAFRSRGKRGETQYF.